The next 7 T cell receptor beta chains were all read from a single sample in a study of Graves' ophthalmopathy and Graves' hyperthyroidism. Amplification of TCR beta CDR3 regions used RNA transcripts. The workflow started with a first-round RT-PCR run with HTBI primers and then moved on to a second-round multiplex PCR. TCRdb re-analysed the multiplex PCR reads in MiXCR, keeping a single row per CDR3 protein. The table shows some 1.1 million distinct CDR3 sequences, with roughly 35% occurring only once. The sequenced material came from peripheral blood or thyroid tissue (not recorded which). The source is an adult man with Graves' hyperthyroidism.

This chain uses TRBV10-3 with TRBJ1-5; no firm D call. Germline CDR1 reads ENHRY; CDR2 reads SYGVKD. V was trimmed by 0 bases and J by 2 bases, leaving 11 bases between them. The CDR3 runs 16 residues. The CDR3 nucleotides read TGTGCCATCAGTGAGTCGATGCCGGACCGCAATCAGCCCCAGCATTTT. Translation gives CAISESMPDRNQPQHF.

This chain links TRBV7-9 with TRBJ1-3; possible D gene TRBD1, 6 bases. Trimming left V 5 bases short and J 8 bases short, with 19 bases between. Germline values: CDR1 SEHNR, CDR2 FQNEAQ (reference sequence). CDR3 size: 15 residues. The CDR3 DNA reads TGTGCCAGCAGCCTACAGGGATACTATGGCTACACCATATATTTT. Protein sequence: CASSLQGYYGYTIYF.

The sample holds many counts of this clonotype. The rearrangement joins TRBV7-9 to TRBJ2-7, with D perhaps given as TRBD1 or TRBD2 (5 bases each). This CDR3 is built from 16 residues. Between the trimmed V and J ends, which lost 4 bases and 6 bases, there was a span of 22 bases. Looked up from germline, CDR1 is SEHNR and CDR2 is FQNEAQ (reference sequence). The CDR3 here is CASSSGLGPGILEQYF. The CDR3 DNA is TGTGCCAGCAGCTCAGGCTTGGGGCCGGGAATACTCGAGCAGTACTTC. The whole variable domain, filled in from reference TRBV7-9 and TRBJ2-7, reads DTGVSQNPRHKITKRGQNVTFRCDPISEHNRLYWYRQTLGQGPEFLTYFQNEAQLEKSRLLSDRFSAERPKGSFSTLEIQRTEQGDSAMYLCASSSGLGPGILEQYFGPGTRLTVT.

The chain carries TRBV7-9 and TRBJ1-4; D not certain. CDR1 and CDR2 from the germline V gene are SEHNR and FQNEAQ (reference sequence). The CDR3 has 14 amino acids. The ends were cut back, 5 bases at V and 3 bases at J, with 10 bases in the middle. CDR3 sequence: CASSPWPANEKLFF. CDR3 DNA: TGTGCCAGCAGCCCCTGGCCTGCTAATGAAAAACTGTTTTTT. The full variable domain, with the rest looked up from reference TRBV7-9 and TRBJ1-4, is DTGVSQNPRHKITKRGQNVTFRCDPISEHNRLYWYRQTLGQGPEFLTYFQNEAQLEKSRLLSDRFSAERPKGSFSTLEIQRTEQGDSAMYLCASSPWPANEKLFFGSGTQLSVL.

In its sample, this clonotype was seen a few times. The chain has TRBV7-8 and TRBJ1-1, with D possibly TRBD1 on 5 matching bases. CDR1 and CDR2 (germline): SGHVS, FQNEAQ. Between the trimmed V and J ends, which lost 3 bases and 0 bases, there was a span of 11 bases. The CDR3 length is 15 residues. DNA for the CDR3: TGTGCCAGCAGCTTGTTACGGGACGTGAACACTGAAGCTTTCTTT. It codes for CASSLLRDVNTEAFF.

This clonotype has at least ten counts. CDR3 region: CASRSTGWQPQHF. For the CDR3, the DNA is TGTGCCAGCAGGTCTACAGGGTGGCAGCCCCAGCATTTT. The rearrangement joins TRBV2 to TRBJ1-5, with D perhaps TRBD1 (6 bases). The CDR3 is 13 amino acids. With 6 bases removed from V and 7 bases from J, the gap between germline ends came to 13 bases. In germline, CDR1 is SNHLY, CDR2 FYNNEI.

This chain uses TRBV19 with TRBJ1-5; 11 nucleotides agree with TRBD1. The CDR3 is made up of 18 amino acids. In germline, CDR1 is LNHDA, CDR2 SQIVND (reference sequence). After removal of 5 bases from V and 5 bases from J, the junction contained 14 bases not matched to a gene. CDR3 sequence reads: CASSASAGTGGRDQPQHF. The CDR3 bases are TGTGCCAGTAGTGCGTCGGCCGGGACAGGGGGACGAGATCAGCCCCAGCATTTT.